One and the same sample provided the 25 T cell receptor beta chains below, sequenced in a study of blood T cell repertoires in COVID-19. Clones were sequenced by immunoSEQ multiplex PCR, and TCRdb holds only the in-frame ones, with some missing. The repertoire includes about 210,000 clones, approximately 88% of them detected once, and approximately 8.1% sits in the top ten. Sequenced material: PBMCs or T cells enriched from blood (not recorded which). The receptor source for this set is a woman aged 18-30 years who had recovered from COVID-19.

CDR3 in DNA: TGCGCCAGCAGCTTGGAGGTGGGGGGACCCTACAATGAGCAGTTCTTC. Protein sequence: CASSLEVGGPYNEQFF. This chain links TRBV5-1 with TRBJ2-1, with D maybe TRBD2 (6 bases). With 0 bases removed from V and 2 bases from J, the gap between germline ends came to 12 bases. The CDR3 consists of 16 residues. Germline-derived CDR1 and CDR2 are SGHRS and YFSETQ.

The chain carries TRBV2 and TRBJ2-3; D perhaps matches TRBD2 (5 bases). Germline V gene sequence: CDR1 SNHLY, CDR2 FYNNEI. Between the trimmed V and J ends, which lost 7 bases and 0 bases, there was a span of 11 bases. This CDR3 region has 14 residues. The CDR3 nucleotides read TGTGCCAGCAAAACTAGTCAAAGCACAGATACGCAGTATTTT. Translated, it gives CASKTSQSTDTQYF.

The chain is built from TRBV7-2 and TRBJ2-1, with 9 nucleotides matching TRBD2. The CDR3 is 15 residues long. CDR1 is SGHTA and CDR2 is FQGNSA in the germline V gene. With 9 bases clipped from V and 6 bases from J, the junction kept 12 bases outside the gene matches. CDR3 in DNA: TGTGCCAGTCGGGGCCTAGCGGGGAGGTTCAATGAGCAGTTCTTC. This translates into CASRGLAGRFNEQFF. The full variable domain, completed using reference TRBV7-2 and TRBJ2-1, is GAGVSQSPSNKVTEKGKDVELRCDPISGHTALYWYRQSLGQGLEFLIYFQGNSAPDKSGLPSDRFSAERTGGSVSTLTIQRTQQEDSAVYLCASRGLAGRFNEQFFGPGTRLTVL.

This chain links TRBV24-1 with TRBJ1-3, with 7 nucleotides matching TRBD1. The V gene's germline CDR1 is KGHDR and CDR2 SFDVKD. This CDR3 region has 14 residues. V trimming: 5 bases; J trimming: 2 bases; junction bases outside the gene matches: 2. CDR3 sequence reads: CATSGGGTGNTIYF. The CDR3, as DNA: TGTGCCACCAGTGGAGGGGGCACTGGAAACACCATATATTTT.

The rearrangement joins TRBV5-5 to TRBJ1-4; no firm D call. Germline assignment: CDR1 SGHKS and CDR2 YYEKEE (reference sequence). The CDR3 sequence is 14 residues long. V lost 1 base and J 0 bases, leaving 4 bases between the germline ends. CDR3 in amino acids: CASSLTATNEKLFF. As DNA, the CDR3 is TGTGCCAGCAGCTTGACAGCAACTAATGAAAAACTGTTTTTT.

This chain connects TRBV7-9 to TRBJ1-5, with 9 bases aligning to TRBD1. The CDR3 contains 14 residues. CDR1 SEHNR and CDR2 FQNEAQ come from the germline V gene (reference sequence). J lost 6 bases, V lost 4 bases, and 4 bases had no gene match. This CDR3 is CASSWTGEGQPQHF. The CDR3 coding sequence is TGTGCCAGCAGCTGGACAGGGGAGGGTCAGCCCCAGCATTTT.

This chain uses TRBV4-1 with TRBJ1-2; 7 nucleotides line up with TRBD1. After removal of 0 bases from V and 4 bases from J, the junction contained 8 bases not matched to a gene. This CDR3 has 16 residues. CDR1 and CDR2 (germline): MGHRA, YSYEKL. CDR3 region: CASSQEPGQLGYGYTF. The DNA for the CDR3 is TGCGCCAGCAGCCAAGAACCGGGACAGCTTGGCTATGGCTACACCTTC.

The chain is built from TRBV6-6 and TRBJ1-2; D is uncertain. Trimming removed 0 bases from V and 4 bases from J, with 9 bases in between. CDR1 and CDR2 (germline): MNHNY, SVGAGI (reference sequence). This CDR3 has 14 residues. CDR3 in DNA: TGTGCCAGCAGTTACTCTGAGGCGGGCTATGGCTACACCTTC. It encodes CASSYSEAGYGYTF.

This chain connects TRBV11-2 to TRBJ1-6; D not resolved. V dropped 4 bases and J dropped 6 bases, with 13 bases sitting between them. The CDR3 loop spans 15 amino acids. CDR1 and CDR2 (germline): SGHAT, FQNNGV. CDR3 in amino acids: CASSWAWSSNSPLHF. CDR3 bases: TGTGCCAGCAGCTGGGCCTGGTCGTCTAATTCACCCCTCCACTTT.

This chain links TRBV28 with TRBJ1-2, with D perhaps matching TRBD1 (5 bases). The CDR3 extends over 15 amino acids. Per the germline V gene, CDR1 is MDHEN and CDR2 is SYDVKM. V lost 8 bases to trimming and J lost 0 bases, with 16 bases between them. CDR3 nucleotide sequence: TGTGCCAGCTCCAAGGGTGGGGCAGCTAACTATGGCTACACCTTC. Translating gives CASSKGGAANYGYTF.

The gene calls are TRBV2 and TRBJ2-3; unclear D gene. CDR1 is SNHLY and CDR2 is FYNNEI in the germline V gene. The CDR3 totals 12 residues. Deletions cut 5 bases from V and 6 bases from J, with 9 bases between. This CDR3 reads CASSKLEDTQYF. CDR3 nucleotide sequence: TGTGCCAGCAGTAAATTAGAGGATACGCAGTATTTT.

The V gene is TRBV19, the J gene TRBJ2-1; TRBD2 matches 14 bases. The length of the CDR3 is 14 residues. Trimming cost V 9 bases and J 6 bases; bases outside gene matches: 4. Germline V lookup: CDR1 LNHDA, CDR2 SQIVND (reference sequence). The CDR3 DNA sequence: TGTGCCAGCCGGGGACTAGCGGGGGCCAATGAGCAGTTCTTC. Protein: CASRGLAGANEQFF.

This clone was seen once. This chain's CDR3 is CASSLEARGHRYEQYF. The CDR3 DNA is TGTGCCAGCAGCTTGGAGGCCAGGGGGCATAGGTACGAGCAGTACTTC. The gene calls are TRBV5-4 and TRBJ2-7; TRBD1 aligns across 8 bases. The CDR3 runs 16 residues. J was trimmed by 4 bases and V by 0 bases; bases with no gene match: 9. Germline V lookup: CDR1 SGHNT, CDR2 YYREEE (reference sequence).

This sequence joins TRBV28 and TRBJ1-5, with D possibly being TRBD1 (5 bases). Between the trimmed V and J ends, which lost 6 bases and 0 bases, there was a span of 12 bases. Per the germline V gene, CDR1 is MDHEN and CDR2 is SYDVKM. The length of the CDR3 is 15 residues. The CDR3 DNA is TGTGCCAGCAGCCAGGGTGGGAATAGCAATCAGCCCCAGCATTTT. This translates into CASSQGGNSNQPQHF. The variable domain in full, completed from reference TRBV28 and TRBJ1-5, reads DVKVTQSSRYLVKRTGEKVFLECVQDMDHENMFWYRQDPGLGLRLIYFSYDVKMKEKGDIPEGYSVSREKKERFSLILESASTNQTSMYLCASSQGGNSNQPQHFGDGTRLSIL.

This clone came up once. This chain uses TRBV4-2 with TRBJ2-5; D perhaps matches TRBD1 (6 bases). From germline, CDR1 is LGHNA and CDR2 YNFKEQ. V dropped 0 bases and J dropped 5 bases, with 13 bases sitting between them. The CDR3 is 15 amino acids. The CDR3 region is CASSQDPGTMETQYF. CDR3 nucleotides: TGTGCCAGCAGCCAAGATCCCGGGACAATGGAGACCCAGTACTTC.

V usage is TRBV9 and J usage is TRBJ1-1, with D possibly TRBD1 on 6 matching bases. Germline CDR1 and CDR2: SGDLS and YYNGEE. V lost 6 bases and J lost 0, with 12 bases in between. This CDR3 has 14 residues. CDR3 nucleotide sequence: TGTGCCAGCACCCAGGGGACGGTGAACACTGAAGCTTTCTTT. Its translation: CASTQGTVNTEAFF.

The chain has TRBV7-7 and TRBJ2-2; tentative D call: TRBD1 (5 bases). The V gene's germline CDR1 is SSHAT and CDR2 FNYEAQ (reference sequence). The CDR3 extends over 14 amino acids. Trimming shortened V by 5 bases and J by 3 bases, and 10 bases separated the two germline ends. In DNA form, the CDR3 reads TGTGCCAGCAGCCGCAGGGAAGACACCGGGGAGCTGTTTTTT. Translating gives CASSRREDTGELFF. Looking up the rest from reference TRBV7-7 and TRBJ2-2 gives the full variable domain: GAGVSQSPRYKVTKRGQDVTLRCDPISSHATLYWYQQALGQGPEFLTYFNYEAQPDKSGLPSDRFSAERPEGSISTLTIQRTEQRDSAMYRCASSRREDTGELFFGEGSRLTVL.

CDR3 amino acids: CASSYTEVSGNTIYF. CDR3 nucleotides: TGTGCCAGCAGTTACACAGAAGTCTCTGGAAACACCATATATTTT. The chain links TRBV2 to TRBJ1-3; D is unresolved. Germline V gives CDR1 SNHLY, CDR2 FYNNEI. V was shortened by 5 bases and J by 0 bases, with 11 bases between the two germline ends. The CDR3 loop spans 15 amino acids.

The chain joins TRBV2 to TRBJ1-5, with D tentatively TRBD1 (5 bases). Between the trimmed V and J ends, which lost 6 bases and 2 bases, there was a span of 17 bases. This CDR3 contains 16 residues. Germline-derived CDR1 and CDR2 are SNHLY and FYNNEI. This chain's CDR3 is CASSREPRAGNQPQHF. CDR3 DNA sequence: TGTGCCAGCAGCCGAGAACCCAGGGCTGGCAATCAGCCCCAGCATTTT.

V usage is TRBV25-1 and J usage is TRBJ1-1; D might be TRBD1 (6 bases). This CDR3 has 15 amino acids. The germline CDR1 and CDR2 sequences are MGHDK and SYGVNS. V was cut by 3 bases and J by 1 base, with 12 bases left in between. CDR3 region: CASSDPWGPNTEAFF. CDR3 DNA sequence: TGTGCCAGCAGTGACCCATGGGGGCCGAACACTGAAGCTTTCTTT.

CDR3 nucleotide sequence: TGTGCCAGCAGAATGAGGGACAGATCGAACACCGGGGAGCTGTTTTTT. It is translated as CASRMRDRSNTGELFF. This chain uses TRBV28 with TRBJ2-2; 7 nucleotides agree with TRBD1. The CDR3 totals 16 residues. The germline V gene has CDR1 MDHEN and CDR2 SYDVKM. The ends lost 6 bases at V and 0 bases at J; junction bases unmatched: 7.

The rearrangement uses TRBV7-8 and TRBJ2-3, with TRBD2 identical over 8 bases. Germline CDR1 reads SGHVS; CDR2 reads FQNEAQ. This CDR3 region has 16 residues. The J segment lost 0 bases and the V segment lost 5 bases, leaving 7 bases of the junction unmatched. The DNA for the CDR3 is TGTGCCAGCAGCAGATTAGCGGGACGGAGCACAGATACGCAGTATTTT. Its translation: CASSRLAGRSTDTQYF.

The chain carries TRBV4-1 and TRBJ2-7, with D possibly being TRBD1 (7 bases). This CDR3 has 17 amino acids. The ends were cut back, 1 base at V and 3 bases at J, with 19 bases in the middle. From germline, CDR1 is MGHRA and CDR2 YSYEKL. In DNA, the CDR3 is TGCGCCAGCAGCCAAGGGAGGGGGCGGGGCCTTTACTACGAGCAGTACTTC. Its protein is CASSQGRGRGLYYEQYF.

The V gene is TRBV28, the J gene TRBJ1-2, with D perhaps matching TRBD1 (5 bases). V lost 2 bases and J lost 0, with 10 bases in between. From germline, CDR1 is MDHEN and CDR2 SYDVKM. CDR3 length equals 15 residues. DNA for the CDR3: TGTGCCAGCAGTTTAGAGGACATCACTAACTATGGCTACACCTTC. Residues: CASSLEDITNYGYTF.

The chain uses TRBV9 and TRBJ2-1; 8 bases are shared with TRBD2. Germline CDR1 reads SGDLS; CDR2 reads YYNGEE. The CDR3 has 15 amino acids. The V segment lost 3 bases and the J segment 4 bases; nucleotides outside the gene matches: 6. Here the CDR3 reads CASSAPGGGYNEQFF. The CDR3 DNA is TGTGCCAGCAGCGCCCCCGGGGGGGGGTACAATGAGCAGTTCTTC.